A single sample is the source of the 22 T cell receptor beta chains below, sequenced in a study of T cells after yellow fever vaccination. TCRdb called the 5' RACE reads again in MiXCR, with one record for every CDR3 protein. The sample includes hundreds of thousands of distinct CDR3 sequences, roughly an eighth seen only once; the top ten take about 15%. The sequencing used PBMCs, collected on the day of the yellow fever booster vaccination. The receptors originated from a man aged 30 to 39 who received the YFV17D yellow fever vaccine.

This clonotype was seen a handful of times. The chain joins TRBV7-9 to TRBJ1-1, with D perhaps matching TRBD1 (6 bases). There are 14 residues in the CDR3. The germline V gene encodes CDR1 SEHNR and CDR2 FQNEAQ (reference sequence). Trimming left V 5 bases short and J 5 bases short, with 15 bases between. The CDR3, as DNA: TGTGCCAGCAGCGACAGCGGGACAAATACTGAAGCTTTCTTT. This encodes CASSDSGTNTEAFF. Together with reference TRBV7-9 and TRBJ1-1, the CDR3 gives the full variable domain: DTGVSQNPRHKITKRGQNVTFRCDPISEHNRLYWYRQTLGQGPEFLTYFQNEAQLEKSRLLSDRFSAERPKGSFSTLEIQRTEQGDSAMYLCASSDSGTNTEAFFGQGTRLTVV.

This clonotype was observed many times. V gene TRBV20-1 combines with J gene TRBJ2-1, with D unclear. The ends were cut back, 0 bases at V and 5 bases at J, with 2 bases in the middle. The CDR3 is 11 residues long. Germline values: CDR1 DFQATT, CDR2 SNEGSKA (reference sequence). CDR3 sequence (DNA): TGCAGTGCTAGAGATCACAATGAGCAGTTCTTC. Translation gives CSARDHNEQFF.

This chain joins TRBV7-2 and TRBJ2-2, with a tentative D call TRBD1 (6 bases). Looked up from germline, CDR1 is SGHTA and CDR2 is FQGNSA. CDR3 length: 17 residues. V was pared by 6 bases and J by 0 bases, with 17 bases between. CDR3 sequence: CASRQQGGATNTGELFF. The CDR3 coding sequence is TGTGCCAGCAGACAACAGGGTGGGGCTACGAACACCGGGGAGCTGTTTTTT.

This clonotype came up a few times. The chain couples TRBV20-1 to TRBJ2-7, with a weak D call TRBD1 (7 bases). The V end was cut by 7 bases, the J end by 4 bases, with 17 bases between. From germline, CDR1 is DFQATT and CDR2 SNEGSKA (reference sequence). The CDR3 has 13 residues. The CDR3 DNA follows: TGCAGTGTGGTGCGGGACAGACGGTACGAGCAGTACTTC. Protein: CSVVRDRRYEQYF.

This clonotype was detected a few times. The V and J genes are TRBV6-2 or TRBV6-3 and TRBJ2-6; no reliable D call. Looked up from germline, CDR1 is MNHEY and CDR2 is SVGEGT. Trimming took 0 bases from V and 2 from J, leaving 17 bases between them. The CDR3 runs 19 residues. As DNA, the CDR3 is TGTGCCAGCAGTTACTCCCTCGGAGTCACAGAAACTGGGGCCAACGTCCTGACTTTC. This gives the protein CASSYSLGVTETGANVLTF.

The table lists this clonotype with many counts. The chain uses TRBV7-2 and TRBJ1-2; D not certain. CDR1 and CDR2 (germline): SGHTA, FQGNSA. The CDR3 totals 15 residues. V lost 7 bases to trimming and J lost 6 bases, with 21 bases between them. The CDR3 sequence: CASTPFGPPGDGYTF. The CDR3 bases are TGTGCCAGCACCCCCTTCGGGCCGCCCGGCGATGGCTACACCTTC.

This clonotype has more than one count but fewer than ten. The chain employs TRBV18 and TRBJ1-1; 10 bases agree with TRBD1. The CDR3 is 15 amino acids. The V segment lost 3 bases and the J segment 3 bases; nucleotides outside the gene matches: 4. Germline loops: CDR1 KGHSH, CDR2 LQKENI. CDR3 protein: CASSPRQGADTEAFF. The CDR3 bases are TGTGCCAGCTCACCTCGACAGGGGGCGGACACTGAAGCTTTCTTT.

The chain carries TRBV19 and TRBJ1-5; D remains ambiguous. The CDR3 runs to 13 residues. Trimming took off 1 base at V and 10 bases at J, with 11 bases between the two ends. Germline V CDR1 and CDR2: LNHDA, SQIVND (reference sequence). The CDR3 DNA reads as TGTGCCAGTAGTATAGTAGAGGGCCAACCCCAGCATTTT. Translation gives CASSIVEGQPQHF.

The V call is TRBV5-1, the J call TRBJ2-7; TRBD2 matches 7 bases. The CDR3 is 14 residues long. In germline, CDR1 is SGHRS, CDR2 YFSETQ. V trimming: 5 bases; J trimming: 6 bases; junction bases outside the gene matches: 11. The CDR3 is CASRGLVGRIEQYF. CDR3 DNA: TGCGCCAGCAGGGGTCTCGTCGGGAGGATCGAGCAGTACTTC. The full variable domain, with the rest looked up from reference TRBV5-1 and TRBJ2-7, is KAGVTQTPRYLIKTRGQQVTLSCSPISGHRSVSWYQQTPGQGLQFLFEYFSETQRNKGNFPGRFSGRQFSNSRSEMNVSTLELGDSALYLCASRGLVGRIEQYFGPGTRLTVT.

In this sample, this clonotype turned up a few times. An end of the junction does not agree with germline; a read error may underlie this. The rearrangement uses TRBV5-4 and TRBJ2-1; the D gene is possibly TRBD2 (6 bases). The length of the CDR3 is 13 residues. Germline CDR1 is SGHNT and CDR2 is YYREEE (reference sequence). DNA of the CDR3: TGTGCCAGCAGCTTGCAAGGGACTGAAGCGGCGATCTTC. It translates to CASSLQGTEAAIF.

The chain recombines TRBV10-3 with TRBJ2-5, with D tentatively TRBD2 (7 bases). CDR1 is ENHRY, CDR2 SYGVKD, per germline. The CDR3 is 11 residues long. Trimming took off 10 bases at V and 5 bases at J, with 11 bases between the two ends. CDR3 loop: CATGGGETQYF. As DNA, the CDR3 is TGTGCCACGGGCGGGGGCGAGACCCAGTACTTC.

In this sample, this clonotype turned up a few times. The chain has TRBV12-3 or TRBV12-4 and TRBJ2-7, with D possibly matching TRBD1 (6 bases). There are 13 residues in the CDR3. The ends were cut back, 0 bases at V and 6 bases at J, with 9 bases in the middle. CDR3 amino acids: CASSLAQGVEQYF. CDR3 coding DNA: TGTGCCAGCAGTTTAGCACAGGGAGTCGAGCAGTACTTC.

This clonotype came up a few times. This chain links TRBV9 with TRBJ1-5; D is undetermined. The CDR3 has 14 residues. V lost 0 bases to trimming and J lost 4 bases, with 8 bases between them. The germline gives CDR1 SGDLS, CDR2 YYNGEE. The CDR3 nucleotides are TGTGCCAGCAGCGTAGAGGGCAGTAATCAGCCCCAGCATTTT. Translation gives CASSVEGSNQPQHF.

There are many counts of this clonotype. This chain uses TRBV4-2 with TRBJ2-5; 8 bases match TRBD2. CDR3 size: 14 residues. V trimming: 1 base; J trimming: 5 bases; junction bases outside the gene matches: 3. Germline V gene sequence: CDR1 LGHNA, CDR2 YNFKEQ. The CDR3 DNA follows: TGTGCCAGCAGCCAAGGGAGCGGGAGTGAGACCCAGTACTTC. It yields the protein CASSQGSGSETQYF.

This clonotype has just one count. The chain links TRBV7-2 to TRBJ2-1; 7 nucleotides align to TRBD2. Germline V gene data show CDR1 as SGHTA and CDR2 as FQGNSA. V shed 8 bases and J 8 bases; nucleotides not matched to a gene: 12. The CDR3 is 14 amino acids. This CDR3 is CASRRDYPAHEQFF. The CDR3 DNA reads TGTGCCAGCCGAAGGGACTACCCAGCCCATGAGCAGTTCTTC.

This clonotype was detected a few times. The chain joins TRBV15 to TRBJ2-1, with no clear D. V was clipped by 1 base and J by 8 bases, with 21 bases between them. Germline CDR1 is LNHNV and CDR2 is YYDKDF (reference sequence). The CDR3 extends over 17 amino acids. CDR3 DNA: TGTGCCACCAGCAGAGTTACCCCCACGGGTCGAGTCGATGAGCAGTTCTTC. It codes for CATSRVTPTGRVDEQFF.

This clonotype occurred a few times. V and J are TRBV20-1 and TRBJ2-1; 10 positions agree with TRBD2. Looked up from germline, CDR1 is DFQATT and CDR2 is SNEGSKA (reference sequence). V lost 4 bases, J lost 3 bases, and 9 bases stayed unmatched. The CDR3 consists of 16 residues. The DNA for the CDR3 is TGCAGTGCTAAGATGGGGACTAGCGATCACTACAATGAGCAGTTCTTC. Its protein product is CSAKMGTSDHYNEQFF.

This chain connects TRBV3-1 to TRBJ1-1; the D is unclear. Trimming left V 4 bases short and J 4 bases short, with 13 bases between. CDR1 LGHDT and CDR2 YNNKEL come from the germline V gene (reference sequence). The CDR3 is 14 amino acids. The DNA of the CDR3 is TGTGCCAGCAGCCGCGGGCGGCGGAGCACTGAAGCTTTCTTT. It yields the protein CASSRGRRSTEAFF. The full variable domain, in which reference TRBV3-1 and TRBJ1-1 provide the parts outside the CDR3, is DTAVSQTPKYLVTQMGNDKSIKCEQNLGHDTMYWYKQDSKKFLKIMFSYNNKELIINETVPNRFSPKSPDKAHLNLHINSLELGDSAVYFCASSRGRRSTEAFFGQGTRLTVV.

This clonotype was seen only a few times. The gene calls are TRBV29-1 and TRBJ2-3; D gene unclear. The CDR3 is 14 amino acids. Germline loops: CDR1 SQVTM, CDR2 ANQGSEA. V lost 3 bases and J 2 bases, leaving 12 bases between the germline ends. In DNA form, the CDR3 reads TGCAGCGTTGACGAGTATTTCTCCACAGATACGCAGTATTTT. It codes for CSVDEYFSTDTQYF.

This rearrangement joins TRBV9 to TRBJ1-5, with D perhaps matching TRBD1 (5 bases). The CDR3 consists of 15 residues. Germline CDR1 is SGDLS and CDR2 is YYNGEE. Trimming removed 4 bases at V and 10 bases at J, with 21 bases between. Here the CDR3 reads CASSTDSTDKAPQHF. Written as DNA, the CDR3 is TGTGCCAGCAGCACCGACAGCACCGATAAGGCTCCCCAGCATTTT.

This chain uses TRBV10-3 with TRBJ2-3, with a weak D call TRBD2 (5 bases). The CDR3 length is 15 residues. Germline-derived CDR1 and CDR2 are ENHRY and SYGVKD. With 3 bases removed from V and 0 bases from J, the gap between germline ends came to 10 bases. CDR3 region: CAISDDGLSTDTQYF. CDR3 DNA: TGTGCCATCAGTGACGACGGACTTAGCACAGATACGCAGTATTTT.

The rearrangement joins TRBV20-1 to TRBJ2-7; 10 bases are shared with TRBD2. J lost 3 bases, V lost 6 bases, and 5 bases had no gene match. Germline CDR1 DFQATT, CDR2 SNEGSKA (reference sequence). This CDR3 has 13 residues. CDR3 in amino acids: CSARTSGVYEQYF. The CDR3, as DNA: TGCAGTGCCCGGACTAGCGGAGTCTACGAGCAGTACTTC.